The source of this T cell receptor beta chain is a study of T-cell memory formation after mild COVID-19. From the 5' RACE reads, TCRdb called clonotypes with MiXCR, one entry per CDR3 protein. Here the sample spans fewer than 650,000 distinct CDR3 sequences, about a fifth being singletons. The sequence was collected from an adult woman who had mild COVID-19 (a few samples of this study predate the infection). Cell type and time point are not known. The specimen sequenced was PBMCs or a T cell subset sorted from them (not recorded which).

CDR3 sequence: CASKITRHIGGYTF. CDR3 coding DNA: TGTGCCAGCAAAATCACAAGGCATATAGGCGGCTACACCTTC. V gene TRBV12-3 or TRBV12-4 combines with J gene TRBJ1-2; D gene ambiguous. There are 14 residues in the CDR3. Deletions cut 7 bases from V and 8 bases from J, with 20 bases between.